This section outlines one TCR beta chain sequence together with its context. The clone's antigen remains unknown. No quality values exist for individual bases; no much larger clone is one base distant. This specimen comes from a study of beta chain features in type 1 diabetes (dated by TCRdb to between 2017 and 2018). Regarding the research as a whole: Mean age, gender distribution, total cell number and subset yield did not differ between patients and healthy donors. In the study, recently diagnosed type 1 diabetes patients and matched healthy donors were compared on the TCRB repertoires of their sorted circulating CD4+ T cell subsets. A total of roughly 100 million sorted cells were examined across all samples, and the number of cells per subset was strongly correlated with RNA yield. Regulatory and stem cell-like memory subsets were obtained from only 8 patients and roughly eight healthy donors, while naive and central memory subsets were obtained from all 30 or so donors.

The entire amount of isolated RNA was reverse transcribed using the High Capacity cDNA Reverse Transcription Kit, so the sequenced TCRB transcripts were expressed ones. Naive, central memory and regulatory T cell samples underwent deep immunoSEQ sequencing, averaging about 3.57 million total reads per sample. After sorted cells were lysed in RLT buffer, RNA was extracted with DNase-treated RNeasy Micro or Mini kits, with the choice depending on cell number. Each cell subset was processed separately to prevent cross-contamination, with patient and healthy donor samples processed together. The immunoSEQ multiplex PCR was used to amplify TCRB sequences from cDNA, generating 87-bp fragments that spanned the CDR3 region. The amplicons were sequenced using the Illumina HiSeq platform. On the authors' methods: Synthetic template baselines were used to correct PCR bias computationally, reads within Hamming distance 2 were collapsed, and singletons that could not be merged were discarded. Reads were aligned against IMGT so that V, D and J genes, CDR3 length and insertions or deletions at six rearrangement sites could be assigned. Within each subset, clonotype counts were normalized to sorted cell number, and only after that were true diversity and Gini coefficients computed with the tcR R package. Repertoire sharing was quantified using the overlap coefficient calculated on TCRB nucleotide sequences. Out-of-frame TCRB sequences from naive cells were analyzed as a proxy for the pre-selection repertoire. TCRdb carries this immuneACCESS record with in-frame sequences only. Its versions omit some clonotypes, under half of them owing to an unresolved V gene in the studies checked, with the rest unexplained. Clone size and V and J calls were adopted from that table, with D and trimming inferred from the DNA. This sample holds fewer than 450,000 clones; about 13% were observed only once. Roughly 0.015% of the sample is in the top ten clones.

Each donor gave one peripheral blood draw, averaging approximately 110 mL, which was collected into heparinised tubes. A BD FACSAria II was used to sort naive, central memory, regulatory and stem cell-like memory CD4+ T cells with a panel that included CD45RO, CCR7, CD25, CD127, CD95 and CD27. Every sorted population had a purity above 95%. PBMCs were isolated right away by Lymphoprep density gradient centrifugation and were stained directly, without culture. Samples were stained and sorted in pairs, with one healthy donor and one patient per experiment, so that batch effects were minimized. Paper-wide results and their limitations: HLA sub-analyses involved small numbers of individuals, so any influence of HLA type on TCRB rearrangement remained unresolved. The naive, central memory and regulatory TCRB repertoires appeared to resemble one another more closely among patients than among healthy donors. PCR may preferentially amplify shorter templates, but because patient and control samples were amplified and corrected together, any resulting skew would affect both groups equally. Type 1 diabetes patients showed a moderate but significant shortening of TCRB CDR3 length in all four CD4+ subsets. Because cDNA was sequenced instead of genomic DNA, highly expressing activated cells could be over-represented, though the groups showed no difference in activation or CD3 levels. At VDJ recombination sites, patients with type 1 diabetes made fewer insertions and deleted more nucleotides, a pattern implying thymic rearrangement abnormalities.

This TCR came from a woman under 30 with type 1 diabetes. The sequencing input was naive CD4+ T cells from blood. Taken with the paper, the label for cell subset or site translates to: true naive CD4+ T cells.

The CDR3 sequence is CASSPPGQGSQPQHF. The nucleotides read TGTGCCAGCAGTCCGCCGGGACAGGGTAGTCAGCCCCAGCATTTT. Recombination linked TRBV27 to TRBJ1-5, with 9 central nucleotides matching TRBD1. Trimmed from V: 5 bases; trimmed from J: 6 bases; junction bases lacking a gene match: 8. The CDR3 holds 15 amino acids from the cysteine to the phenylalanine. The entry retains the CDR3 DNA only, 45 bases that are in frame from base 1. CDR1 and CDR2 were assigned from the germline V gene (reference sequence) as MNHEY and SMNVEV.